These 27 T cell receptor beta chains share one sample of origin, sequenced in a study of blood T cell repertoires in COVID-19. The repertoire was sequenced with immunoSEQ multiplex PCR; TCRdb's copy has only in-frame clones and lacks some. This table holds roughly 340,000 clones, over 75% found once. Material for sequencing was PBMCs or T cells enriched from blood (not recorded which). These receptors came from a man younger than 35 who had recovered from COVID-19.

The genes are TRBV19 and TRBJ1-5, with D perhaps TRBD1 (5 bases). The CDR3 extends over 15 amino acids. CDR1 and CDR2 (germline): LNHDA, SQIVND (reference sequence). The ends were cut back, 3 bases at V and 3 bases at J, with 12 bases in the middle. CDR3 coding DNA: TGTGCCAGTAGTATGGGGGGGTCCCCCAATCAGCCCCAGCATTTT. Its translation: CASSMGGSPNQPQHF.

This chain links TRBV3-1 (or the pseudogene TRBV3-2) with TRBJ2-7, with a possible D match to TRBD1 (6 bases). The V end was cut by 4 bases, the J end by 2 bases, with 15 bases between. The germline CDR1 and CDR2 sequences are LGHDT and YNNKEL (reference sequence). The CDR3 covers 15 residues. This CDR3 is CASSRIQGSPYEQYF. The CDR3 DNA sequence: TGTGCCAGCAGCCGGATACAGGGATCCCCCTACGAGCAGTACTTC.

CDR3 coding DNA: TGTGCCAGCAGTTCCCGGGTCTCCGTAGTCTTGAACACTGAAGCTTTCTTT. This gives the protein CASSSRVSVVLNTEAFF. The chain uses TRBV27 and TRBJ1-1, with D hard to call. The CDR3 spans 17 residues. Germline V gene lookup returns CDR1 MNHEY and CDR2 SMNVEV (reference sequence). V lost 4 bases and J lost 0, with 18 bases in between.

The chain is built from TRBV9 and TRBJ2-6; 8 positions agree with TRBD1. This CDR3 region has 18 residues. The V gene end was trimmed by 4 bases and the J gene end by 1 base; junction bases not matched to a gene: 10. CDR1 SGDLS and CDR2 YYNGEE come from the germline V gene. The chain's CDR3 is CASSLRGTGVSGANVLTF. Written as DNA, the CDR3 is TGTGCCAGCAGCCTAAGGGGGACAGGAGTGTCTGGGGCCAACGTCCTGACTTTC.

This sequence joins TRBV18 and TRBJ2-1; weak D call: TRBD1 (5 bases). V gave up 1 base and J gave up 7 bases, with 11 bases separating them. The length of the CDR3 is 14 residues. CDR1 is KGHSH, CDR2 LQKENI, per germline. CDR3 DNA sequence: TGTGCCAGCTCACCACAGGGGTTTATGAATGAGCAGTTCTTC. This sequence encodes CASSPQGFMNEQFF.

The chain is built from TRBV4-1 and TRBJ2-7; weak D call: TRBD1 (5 bases). Per the germline V gene, CDR1 is MGHRA and CDR2 is YSYEKL. This CDR3 is 15 amino acids long. Trimming cost V 0 bases and J 2 bases, with 11 bases left between them. The CDR3 is CASSQDLWGTYEQYF. In DNA form, the CDR3 reads TGCGCCAGCAGCCAAGATCTGTGGGGCACCTACGAGCAGTACTTC.

This clone turned up a few times. The CDR3 region is CASSRTADMNTEAFF. In nucleotides, the CDR3 is TGTGCCAGCAGTCGGACAGCGGACATGAACACTGAAGCTTTCTTT. The genes are TRBV28 and TRBJ1-1, with a possible D match to TRBD1 (6 bases). Trimming pared 5 bases from V and 0 bases from J, leaving 13 bases between. Looked up from germline, CDR1 is MDHEN and CDR2 is SYDVKM. The CDR3 is 15 residues long.

The chain is built from TRBV10-3 and TRBJ1-3, with unresolved D. Trimming took off 11 bases at V and 3 bases at J, with 11 bases between the two ends. Germline CDR1 ENHRY, CDR2 SYGVKD. The CDR3 length is 12 residues. The CDR3 DNA is TGTGCCCCCCCAGGTTTTGGAAACACCATATATTTT. It encodes CAPPGFGNTIYF.

This clone came up once. The chain joins TRBV5-1 to TRBJ2-5; 9 bases match TRBD1. Trimming at V came to 4 bases and at J to 2 bases, leaving 3 bases not matched to a gene. Looked up from germline, CDR1 is SGHRS and CDR2 is YFSETQ. The CDR3 has 14 residues. In DNA, the CDR3 is TGCGCCAGCAGCGGGGGGACAGGGCAAGAGACCCAGTACTTC. Translated, it gives CASSGGTGQETQYF.

The V call is TRBV19, the J call TRBJ2-1; 8 bases map to TRBD2. V shed 6 bases and J 3 bases; nucleotides not matched to a gene: 13. Germline CDR1 reads LNHDA; CDR2 reads SQIVND (reference sequence). This CDR3 has 17 residues. CDR3: CASSDSTGTRIYNEQFF. CDR3 nucleotides: TGTGCCAGTAGCGACTCCACCGGGACTAGGATCTACAATGAGCAGTTCTTC.

This sequence joins TRBV9 and TRBJ2-1; 12 bases are a match to TRBD2. J was trimmed by 9 bases and V by 0 bases; bases with no gene match: 16. This CDR3 comprises 19 residues. Germline V gives CDR1 SGDLS, CDR2 YYNGEE. The CDR3, as DNA: TGTGCCAGCAGCGTAGTCGGTGTAGGACTAGCGGGGCGGGGAGGTGAGCAGTTCTTC. Its translation: CASSVVGVGLAGRGGEQFF.

This sequence joins TRBV27 and TRBJ1-6; D remains unclear. CDR3 length: 13 amino acids. Per germline, CDR1 MNHEY and CDR2 SMNVEV (reference sequence). The V and J ends lost 6 bases and 7 bases respectively, with 10 bases between them. The CDR3 region is CASREGFNSPLHF. The CDR3 region has the DNA TGTGCCAGCAGGGAGGGCTTCAATTCACCCCTCCACTTT.

This clone occurred a few times. The chain couples TRBV4-1 to TRBJ1-1; 9 bases are a match to TRBD1. The germline gives CDR1 MGHRA, CDR2 YSYEKL. V was pared by 2 bases and J by 4 bases, with 5 bases of the junction left unmatched. The CDR3 is 15 amino acids. The CDR3 DNA reads as TGCGCCAGCAGCCAATACGACAGGGGGGGCACTGAAGCTTTCTTT. It codes for CASSQYDRGGTEAFF.

The V call is TRBV19, the J call TRBJ1-5; weak D call: TRBD1 (6 bases). From germline, CDR1 is LNHDA and CDR2 SQIVND (reference sequence). The V gene lost 5 bases and the J gene lost 0 bases, with 8 bases spanning the gap. CDR3 length: 14 amino acids. As DNA, the CDR3 is TGTGCCAGTAGTCCGGGACATAGCAATCAGCCCCAGCATTTT. The encoded protein is CASSPGHSNQPQHF.

The chain combines TRBV19 with TRBJ2-7; a possible D gene is TRBD1 (6 bases). Germline CDR1 reads LNHDA; CDR2 reads SQIVND (reference sequence). This CDR3 is 13 amino acids long. V was shortened by 7 bases and J by 6 bases, with 16 bases between the two germline ends. The CDR3 DNA reads TGTGCCAGTACCCCGGACAGCCAAAGCGAGCAGTACTTC. Translated, it gives CASTPDSQSEQYF. Full variable domain (remainder filled in from reference TRBV19 and TRBJ2-7): DGGITQSPKYLFRKEGQNVTLSCEQNLNHDAMYWYRQDPGQGLRLIYYSQIVNDFQKGDIAEGYSVSREKKESFPLTVTSAQKNPTAFYLCASTPDSQSEQYFGPGTRLTVT.

This clone was seen only once. The CDR3 here is CASSPRTSGRSAYEQYF. In DNA, the CDR3 is TGTGCCAGCAGCCCACGGACTAGCGGTCGGTCCGCCTACGAGCAGTACTTC. This chain connects TRBV7-9 to TRBJ2-7; TRBD2 matches 10 bases. V lost 5 bases to trimming and J lost 2 bases; unmatched junction nucleotides: 12. Germline-derived CDR1 and CDR2 are SEHNR and FQNEAQ (reference sequence). This CDR3 contains 17 residues.

The V and J genes are TRBV14 and TRBJ2-2; 11 bases fit TRBD2. In germline, CDR1 is SGHDN, CDR2 FVKESK. The CDR3 loop spans 20 amino acids. Unmatched junction bases numbered 16, after V lost 0 bases and J lost 7 bases. CDR3 sequence reads: CASSQDPPGLAGGRGGELFF. CDR3 bases: TGTGCCAGCAGCCAAGACCCCCCCGGGCTAGCGGGGGGCCGGGGCGGGGAGCTGTTTTTT.

In its sample, this clone was seen a few times. This chain joins TRBV12-3 or TRBV12-4 and TRBJ1-1; TRBD1 aligns across 7 bases. The trim removed 7 bases at V and 6 bases at J, leaving 8 bases unmatched. The CDR3 runs 13 residues. The DNA for the CDR3 is TGTGCCAGCACAAGAACAGGGGTGGCTGAAGCTTTCTTT. Translated, it gives CASTRTGVAEAFF.

The chain links TRBV7-9 to TRBJ2-5; D uncertain. The CDR3 is made up of 14 amino acids. V lost 1 base and J lost 1, with 7 bases in between. Germline V gene lookup returns CDR1 SEHNR and CDR2 FQNEAQ (reference sequence). The chain's CDR3 is CASSLVTAQETQYF. DNA of the CDR3: TGTGCCAGCAGCTTAGTTACAGCCCAAGAGACCCAGTACTTC.

This sequence joins TRBV4-2 and TRBJ1-1; D is undetermined. The CDR3 consists of 13 residues. Germline loops: CDR1 LGHNA, CDR2 YNFKEQ. V was pared by 4 bases and J by 0 bases, with 6 bases between. The CDR3 bases are TGTGCCAGCAGCCTCGAGTTGAACACTGAAGCTTTCTTT. This sequence encodes CASSLELNTEAFF.

The V and J genes are TRBV5-1 and TRBJ1-1; no firm D call. This CDR3 region has 14 residues. Deletions cut 2 bases from V and 6 bases from J, with 14 bases between. Germline V gene data show CDR1 as SGHRS and CDR2 as YFSETQ. CDR3 bases: TGCGCCAGCAGCTTCGAGGCCCGAGGAGCTGAAGCTTTCTTT. This codes for CASSFEARGAEAFF.

The V call is TRBV27, the J call TRBJ1-6, with D perhaps TRBD1 (6 bases). Trimming shortened V by 1 base and J by 8 bases, and 18 bases separated the two germline ends. Germline V gene lookup returns CDR1 MNHEY and CDR2 SMNVEV (reference sequence). This CDR3 region has 17 residues. The chain's CDR3 is CASSLLWGRGMDSPLHF. CDR3 coding DNA: TGTGCCAGCAGTTTATTGTGGGGCAGGGGAATGGATTCACCCCTCCACTTT.

This clone is a singleton in its sample. The V and J genes are TRBV5-1 and TRBJ2-2, with TRBD2 matching over 8 bases. The CDR3 is 15 amino acids. V lost 4 bases and J lost 0; bases outside the gene matches: 2. Germline-derived CDR1 and CDR2 are SGHRS and YFSETQ. Written as DNA, the CDR3 is TGCGCCAGCAGCCCACTAGCGGCGAACACCGGGGAGCTGTTTTTT. Translation gives CASSPLAANTGELFF.

The rearrangement uses TRBV5-1 and TRBJ1-6; maybe TRBD1 (6 bases). V lost 1 base and J lost 9, with 8 bases in between. Per germline, CDR1 SGHRS and CDR2 YFSETQ. CDR3 size: 13 residues. The CDR3 DNA reads as TGCGCCAGCAGCTTGAGGGGGAGTTCACCCCTCCACTTT. Encoded protein: CASSLRGSSPLHF.

This clone occurred once. V usage is TRBV19 and J usage is TRBJ2-3, with 9 positions matching TRBD2. CDR3 length equals 15 residues. V dropped 7 bases and J dropped 4; count of bases not matched to a gene: 9. Germline V gene sequence: CDR1 LNHDA, CDR2 SQIVND (reference sequence). CDR3 coding DNA: TGTGCCAGTACTCGGACTAGCGTAATGGCAGATACGCAGTATTTT. Translation gives CASTRTSVMADTQYF.

The chain has TRBV28 and TRBJ2-7, with TRBD1 matching 8 bases. The V gene's germline CDR1 is MDHEN and CDR2 SYDVKM. The CDR3 is 13 residues long. V gave up 6 bases and J gave up 2 bases; unmatched junction bases: 3. The CDR3 is CASRTGGTYEQYF. The DNA of the CDR3 is TGTGCCAGCAGAACAGGGGGGACCTACGAGCAGTACTTC.

This chain uses TRBV19 with TRBJ1-4; possible D gene TRBD1, 6 bases. The CDR3 consists of 14 residues. The germline CDR1 and CDR2 sequences are LNHDA and SQIVND (reference sequence). V was clipped by 6 bases and J by 5 bases, with 13 bases between them. As DNA, the CDR3 is TGTGCCAGTAGGGAGGACAGCTGGAATGAAAAACTGTTTTTT. Amino acids: CASREDSWNEKLFF. Complete variable domain (other parts from reference TRBV19 and TRBJ1-4): DGGITQSPKYLFRKEGQNVTLSCEQNLNHDAMYWYRQDPGQGLRLIYYSQIVNDFQKGDIAEGYSVSREKKESFPLTVTSAQKNPTAFYLCASREDSWNEKLFFGSGTQLSVL.